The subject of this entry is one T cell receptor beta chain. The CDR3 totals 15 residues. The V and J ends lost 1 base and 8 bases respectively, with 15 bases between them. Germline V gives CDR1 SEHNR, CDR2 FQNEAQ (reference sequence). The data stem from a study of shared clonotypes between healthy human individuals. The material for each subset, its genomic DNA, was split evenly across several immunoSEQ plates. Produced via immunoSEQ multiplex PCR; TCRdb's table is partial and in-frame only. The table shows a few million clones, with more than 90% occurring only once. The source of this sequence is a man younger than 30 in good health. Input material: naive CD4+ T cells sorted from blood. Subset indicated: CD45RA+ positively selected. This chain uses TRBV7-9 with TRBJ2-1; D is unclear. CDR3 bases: TGTGCCAGCAGCTTAGTCGGGCGCGGCGGTGATGAGCAGTTCTTC. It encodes CASSLVGRGGDEQFF.